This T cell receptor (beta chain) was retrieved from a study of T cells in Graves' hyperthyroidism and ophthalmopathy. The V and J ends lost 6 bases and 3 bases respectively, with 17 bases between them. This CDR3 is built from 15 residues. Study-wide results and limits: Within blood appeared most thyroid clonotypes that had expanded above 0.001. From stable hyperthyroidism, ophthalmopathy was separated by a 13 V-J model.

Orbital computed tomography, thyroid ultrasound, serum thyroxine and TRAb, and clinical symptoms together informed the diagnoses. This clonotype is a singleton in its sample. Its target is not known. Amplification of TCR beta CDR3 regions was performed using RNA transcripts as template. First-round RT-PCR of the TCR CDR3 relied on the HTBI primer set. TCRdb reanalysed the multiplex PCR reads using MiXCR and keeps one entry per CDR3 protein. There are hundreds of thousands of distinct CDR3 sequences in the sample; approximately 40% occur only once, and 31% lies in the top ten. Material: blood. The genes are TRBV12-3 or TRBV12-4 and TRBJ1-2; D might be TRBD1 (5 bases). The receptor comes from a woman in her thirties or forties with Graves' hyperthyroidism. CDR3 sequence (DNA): TGTGCCAGCAGCACCCTATCGGGGGAGTACTATGGCTACACCTTC. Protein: CASSTLSGEYYGYTF.